This is a list of T cell receptor beta chains from one sample in a study of graft-versus-host responses after intestinal transplantation. Antigens of these TCRs are unknown. The table came from immunoSEQ multiplex PCR; TCRdb's copy has only in-frame clones and leaves some out. This table holds tens of thousands of clones, around 89% found once. The sample consisted of unstimulated CD8+ T cells sorted from spleen or lymph node cells, taken before intestinal transplant. The source is a human donor who received an intestinal transplant. Both conserved end residues are part of each CDR3. Each record gives: V gene, J gene, D gene, clone size, CDR3 protein, CDR3 DNA. The D gene is left open where the match is weak. Expanded clones are given a class, and other clones once, few, many or no size at all.

>TRBV29-1|TRBJ2-3|.|.
CSVDPQGLTDTQYF
TGCAGCGTTGACCCCCAGGGGCTGACAGATACGCAGTATTTT
>TRBV9|TRBJ2-1|.|.
CASSVESRRRGGVEQFF
TGTGCCAGCAGCGTAGAAAGCCGGAGGAGGGGCGGTGTTGAGCAGTTCTTC
>TRBV5-6|TRBJ2-7|TRBD2|.
CASSLASGALSYEQYF
TGTGCCAGCAGCTTGGCGAGCGGGGCCTTATCGTACGAGCAGTACTTC
>TRBV7-9|TRBJ2-1|TRBD2|.
CASSSSTSGRSGAYEQFF
TGTGCCAGCAGCTCCAGTACTAGCGGGAGGTCGGGGGCCTATGAGCAGTTCTTC
>TRBV29-1|TRBJ1-2|.|.
CSAPTDYGYTF
TGCAGCGCACCAACGGACTATGGCTACACCTTC
>TRBV12-5|TRBJ1-1|.|.
CASGFGGGTEAFF
TGTGCTAGTGGTTTCGGTGGTGGCACTGAAGCTTTCTTT
>TRBV6-5|TRBJ1-1|.|.
CASSPGRSTEAFF
TGTGCCAGCAGCCCAGGGCGGAGCACTGAAGCTTTCTTT
>TRBV9|TRBJ2-7|TRBD1|.
CATQGASYEQYF
TGTGCCACGCAGGGGGCTAGCTACGAGCAGTACTTC
>TRBV27|TRBJ1-5|TRBD1|.
CASGLTGASGQPQHF
TGTGCCAGCGGGCTGACAGGGGCCTCCGGTCAGCCCCAGCATTTT
>TRBV6-1|TRBJ2-5|TRBD1|.
CASSEADRQETQYF
TGTGCCAGCAGTGAAGCGGACAGGCAAGAGACCCAGTACTTC
>TRBV14|TRBJ2-7|.|.
CASSQRGLYEQYF
TGTGCCAGCAGCCAACGGGGGTTGTACGAGCAGTACTTC
>TRBV2|TRBJ2-1|TRBD2|.
CASSEAPLAGYNEQFF
TGTGCCAGCAGTGAAGCGCCACTAGCGGGGTACAATGAGCAGTTCTTC
>TRBV7-9|TRBJ1-1|TRBD1|.
CASSLESGGWAEAFF
TGTGCCAGCAGCTTAGAGTCAGGGGGGTGGGCTGAAGCTTTCTTT
>TRBV11-2|TRBJ2-1|TRBD1|.
CASSTGQLYNEQFF
TGTGCCAGCAGCACGGGACAGCTTTACAATGAGCAGTTCTTC
>TRBV7-8|TRBJ2-7|TRBD1|once
CASSLQGEGNYEQYF
TGTGCCAGCAGCTTACAGGGGGAAGGTAACTACGAGCAGTACTTC
>TRBV9|TRBJ2-7|.|.
CASSVDPGSSYEQYF
TGTGCCAGCAGCGTAGATCCGGGTAGCTCCTACGAGCAGTACTTC
>TRBV5-1|TRBJ1-2|.|.
CASSLTPTVYYGYTF
TGCGCCAGCAGCTTGACCCCGACAGTATACTATGGCTACACCTTC
>TRBV5-1|TRBJ1-2|.|.
CASSPEGTGGSYTF
TGCGCCAGCTCCCCGGAAGGGACGGGAGGGAGCTACACCTTC
>TRBV28|TRBJ2-1|TRBD2|.
CASSFWTSGMGEQFF
TGTGCCAGCAGTTTCTGGACTAGCGGGATGGGTGAGCAGTTCTTC
>TRBV28|TRBJ1-4|.|.
CASSLRGDINEKLFF
TGTGCCAGCAGTTTGAGAGGGGACATTAATGAAAAACTGTTTTTT
>TRBV4-2|TRBJ2-3|TRBD2|.
CASSQVSHLGLAGTDTQYF
TGTGCCAGCAGCCAAGTATCCCACCTCGGACTAGCGGGCACAGATACGCAGTATTTT
>TRBV2|TRBJ2-5|.|once
CASQWVQGSTQYF
TGTGCCAGCCAATGGGTCCAAGGGAGCACCCAGTACTTC
>TRBV7-8|TRBJ2-7|.|.
CASSLLPDWDSRRWYF
TGTGCCAGCAGCCTCCTCCCCGACTGGGACTCACGGAGGTGGTACTTC
>TRBV19|TRBJ2-7|.|.
CASRPPGHPSYEQYF
TGTGCCAGTCGGCCTCCGGGACATCCCTCCTACGAGCAGTACTTC
>TRBV7-9|TRBJ2-7|TRBD2|.
CASSLDLAGGPSYEQYF
TGTGCCAGCAGCTTAGATCTAGCGGGAGGGCCAAGCTACGAGCAGTACTTC
>TRBV7-6|TRBJ1-6|.|.
CASSFEANSPLHF
TGTGCCAGCAGCTTTGAGGCCAATTCACCCCTCCACTTT
>TRBV5-1|TRBJ2-7|.|.
CASSRDHEQYF
TGCGCCAGCAGCAGAGATCACGAGCAGTACTTC
>TRBV2|TRBJ1-1|TRBD1|.
CARTTGGWDEAFF
TGTGCCAGAACGACAGGGGGCTGGGATGAAGCTTTCTTT
>TRBV9|TRBJ2-5|.|.
CASSVTTGVGVGEETQYF
TGTGCCAGCAGCGTGACCACGGGGGTCGGGGTGGGGGAAGAGACCCAGTACTTC
>TRBV6-5|TRBJ1-2|.|.
CASSYRVGRRDGYTF
TGTGCCAGCAGTTACCGGGTGGGTAGAAGAGATGGCTACACCTTC
>TRBV5-6|TRBJ1-1|.|.
CASSPTANTEAFF
TGTGCCAGCAGCCCGACAGCGAACACTGAAGCTTTCTTT
>TRBV13|TRBJ2-1|.|.
CASSSATSQNNEQFF
TGTGCCAGCAGCTCAGCCACTAGTCAAAACAATGAGCAGTTCTTC
>TRBV27|TRBJ1-2|.|once
CASSLSGGGYGYTF
TGTGCCAGCAGTTTATCGGGGGGAGGCTATGGCTACACCTTC
>TRBV28|TRBJ1-1|.|once
CASSLSTPWQGWMNTEAFF
TGTGCCAGCAGTTTGAGTACCCCGTGGCAGGGCTGGATGAACACTGAAGCTTTCTTT
>TRBV27|TRBJ2-7|TRBD2|.
CASKASGSYEQYF
TGTGCCAGTAAGGCTAGCGGGTCCTACGAGCAGTACTTC
>TRBV7-3|TRBJ2-1|TRBD2|.
CASTPAKGGLEAETAFGDGQFF
TGTGCCAGCACCCCCGCCAAGGGGGGACTAGAGGCCGAAACTGCATTCGGGGATGGGCAGTTCTTC
>TRBV6-5|TRBJ1-5|TRBD1|.
CASSGTTGAQPQHF
TGTGCCAGCAGCGGAACAACAGGGGCTCAGCCCCAGCATTTT
>TRBV27|TRBJ2-5|TRBD2|.
CASSPEAGRVQETQYF
TGTGCCAGCAGCCCTGAGGCAGGGAGGGTTCAAGAGACCCAGTACTTC
>TRBV5-1|TRBJ2-7|TRBD1|.
CASSYGTGGYDEQYF
TGCGCCAGCAGCTACGGGACAGGGGGATACGACGAGCAGTACTTC
>TRBV11-1|TRBJ2-5|.|.
CASSLKSEETQYF
TGTGCCAGCAGCTTAAAATCGGAAGAGACCCAGTACTTC
>TRBV5-1|TRBJ2-7|TRBD1|.
CASSLGTGDEQYF
TGCGCCAGCAGCTTGGGGACAGGGGACGAGCAGTACTTC
>TRBV5-1|TRBJ2-2|.|.
CASSRITGFLRAGELFF
TGCGCCAGCAGCCGGATAACAGGGTTTTTAAGAGCCGGGGAGCTGTTTTTT
>TRBV6-1|TRBJ2-1|TRBD2|.
CASSEQREVDNEQFF
TGTGCCAGCAGTGAACAGCGGGAGGTGGACAATGAGCAGTTCTTC
>TRBV30|TRBJ1-1|.|.
CAWSRWEGRDTEAFF
TGTGCCTGGAGTCGTTGGGAGGGTCGGGACACTGAAGCTTTCTTT
>TRBV6-1|TRBJ2-7|.|.
CASKSRGDTYEQYF
TGTGCCAGCAAATCACGGGGGGACACCTACGAGCAGTACTTC
>TRBV6-5|TRBJ2-1|TRBD2|.
CASSYSLGLAYNEQFF
TGTGCCAGCAGTTACTCTTTGGGACTAGCGTACAATGAGCAGTTCTTC
>TRBV5-4|TRBJ1-1|.|.
CASSLGQAEAFF
TGTGCCAGCAGCTTGGGACAGGCTGAAGCTTTCTTT
>TRBV28|TRBJ2-7|TRBD1|.
CASRPYTGQISYEQYF
TGTGCCAGCAGACCTTATACGGGACAGATCTCCTACGAGCAGTACTTC
>TRBV10-1|TRBJ2-3|.|.
CASSEGRELDTQYF
TGCGCCAGCAGTGAGGGACGGGAGTTAGATACGCAGTATTTT
>TRBV4-1|TRBJ1-6|.|.
CASSQDPAELSSYNSPLHF
TGCGCCAGCAGCCAAGATCCTGCGGAGTTGAGCTCCTATAATTCACCCCTCCACTTT